This T cell receptor (beta chain) was retrieved from a study of blood T cell repertoires in COVID-19. Study-wide background: T cells, B-cell-depleted T cells, or PBMCs supplied cDNA or gDNA.

This CDR3 has 13 amino acids. Germline V gene lookup returns CDR1 MNHEY and CDR2 SVGAGI. The germline V and J ends were trimmed by 6 bases and 2 bases, with 11 bases remaining between them. As originally analysed: Researchers report that nucleated cell counts were estimated from reference gene primer amplification. Method: immunoSEQ multiplex PCR; TCRdb's copy keeps in-frame clones and lacks some. V and J calls and clone size are those listed in that table; D and trimming were worked out from the DNA. The repertoire holds fewer than 350,000 clones, with 75% to 95% as singletons. The origin of this receptor is a woman aged 25 to 39 with COVID-19, enrolled during active disease. Sequencing was carried out using peripheral blood. The chain couples TRBV6-5 to TRBJ2-7; a weak D match, TRBD1 (6 bases). CDR3 loop: CASRDSHAYEQYF. CDR3 sequence (DNA): TGTGCCAGCAGGGACAGCCACGCCTACGAGCAGTACTTC.